This TCR beta chain was profiled in a study of vaccination effects on CD4 cells after COVID-19. V lost 9 bases and J lost 4; bases outside the gene matches: 14. Looked up from germline, CDR1 is LNHDA and CDR2 is SQIVND (reference sequence). The CDR3 is made up of 16 amino acids. Here immunoSEQ multiplex PCR was the method, and the copy in TCRdb shows in-frame clones only, minus some. The data hold around 63,000 clones, with around 75% observed a single time. Antigen-specific CD4+ T cells were expanded (with viral peptide pools) by the ViraFEST assay ahead of sequencing. Cultured cells yielded isolated CD4+ T cells after more than nine days. In the vaccine recipients, nucleocapsid antibodies were negative and there was no prior SARS-CoV-2 infection. This clone came up a few times. Antigen: not known.

The input for sequencing was CD4+ T cells from PBMCs cultured with HCoV-OC43 spike peptides, taken before COVID-19 vaccination. Stated subset: HCoV-OC43 spike overlapping peptide pool stimulation. The chain employs TRBV19 and TRBJ1-5, with 8 bases aligning to TRBD1. The sequence came from a human donor who received a COVID-19 vaccine. The DNA of the CDR3 is TGTGCCAGAGAAAGGTGGGGACAGGTGGTTAATCAGCCCCAGCATTTT. Its translation is CARERWGQVVNQPQHF.